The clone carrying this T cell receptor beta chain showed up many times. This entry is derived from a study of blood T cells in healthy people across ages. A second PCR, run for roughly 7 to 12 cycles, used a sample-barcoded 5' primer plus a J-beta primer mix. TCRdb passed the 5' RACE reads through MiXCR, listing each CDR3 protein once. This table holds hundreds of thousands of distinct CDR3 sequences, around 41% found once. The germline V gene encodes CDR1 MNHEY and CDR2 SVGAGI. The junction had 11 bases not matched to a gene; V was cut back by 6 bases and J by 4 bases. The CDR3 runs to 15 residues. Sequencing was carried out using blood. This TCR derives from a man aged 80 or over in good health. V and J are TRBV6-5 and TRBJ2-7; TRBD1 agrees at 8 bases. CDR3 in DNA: TGTGCCAGCAGCCTAGCCGGGACAGGATTGTACGAGCAGTACTTC. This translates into CASSLAGTGLYEQYF.